This TCR beta chain stems from a study of CD8 T cells in Susac syndrome. Study-level information: The Susac syndrome patients were therapy-naive, on corticosteroids, or on intravenous immunoglobulin alone at blood draw.

RNA in amounts of roughly 0.45 to 1 ug was reverse transcribed with random hexamers. MiXCR, run by TCRdb on the immunoSEQ multiplex PCR reads, gives a single entry per CDR3 protein. The repertoire consists of 95,000 to 150,000 distinct CDR3 sequences, with over 95% occurring once and the leading ten covering over 0.12%. Germline V gives CDR1 SGHNT, CDR2 YYREEE (reference sequence). The junction had 9 bases not matched to a gene; V was cut back by 4 bases and J by 5 bases. This CDR3 spans 15 amino acids. The patients with Susac syndrome were individuals who fulfilled the recently defined diagnostic criteria for disease that was either definite or probable.

The chain recombines TRBV5-4 with TRBJ2-5, with TRBD1 identical over 9 bases. The sequence was collected from a human donor with Susac syndrome. Sample: CD4+ T cells from PBMCs. The chain's CDR3 is CASSKTTGGGETQYF. The DNA for the CDR3 is TGTGCCAGCAGCAAAACGACAGGGGGAGGGGAGACCCAGTACTTC.